The following is a T cell receptor beta chain sequence with its context. Its antigen is still unknown. Base qualities are not recorded, but no much larger clone differs from it by a single base. A cohort of around 28 patients with locally advanced or metastatic urothelial carcinoma, treated at Memorial Sloan Kettering on a trial protocol, was included. Peripheral blood mononuclear cells were collected pretreatment and during treatment, at between 1 and 8 total time points per patient. The Qiagen DNeasy Blood extraction kit was used to purify genomic DNA from total PBMCs and tumor samples. PBMCs were collected pretreatment and during treatment, and were isolated and stored as previously described. This entry comes from a study of PD-L1 blockade in urothelial cancer (dated by TCRdb to about 2017). Regarding the study in general: All patients started therapy in the mid-2010s and received atezolizumab 1,200 mg intravenously every 3 weeks. About 85% of the 29 patients were identified as males with urothelial cancer of bladder origin, and a prior smoking history was reported by 18 of 29 patients. Patients had an ECOG performance status of 0 or 1 and had received between 0 and 3 prior chemotherapy regimens. Blood samples were analyzed 3 weeks after the start of treatment (second dose) and 6 weeks after the start of treatment. Blood samples yielded a median of roughly 150,000 T cells and around 80,000 unique TCRs, with median clonality roughly 0.084. The study, an exploratory multi-omic analysis, examined somatic, immune and clinical correlates of response to PD-L1 blockade with atezolizumab in urothelial cancer. Pretreatment tumor samples, along with matched peripheral blood serially collected before and after atezolizumab treatment, were subjected to TCR sequencing. Durable clinical benefit meant progression-free survival longer than 6 months, and TCR features were also tested against progression-free and overall survival. In the same patients, whole exome sequencing and RNA sequencing of pretreatment tumors were performed in addition to TCR sequencing. Durable clinical benefit was achieved by nine patients but not by the remaining 20. Under 30 patients had pretreatment blood TCR-seq, some 25 had at least one posttreatment blood collection, and some 25 had tumor TCR-seq.

Overall study results and their limits: Because the sample size was small (n ≈ 29) and many exploratory analyses were performed, the results are intended to be hypothesis-generating. A pretreatment peripheral blood TCR clonality below the median was linked to improved progression-free and overall survival. Patients with durable benefit showed greater expansion of tumor-associated TCR clones in peripheral blood 3 weeks after starting treatment (n of about 20, p = 0.022).

V was cut back by 4 bases and J by 8 bases, leaving a gap of 12 bases between them. CDR3 length: 14 amino acids, cysteine to phenylalanine. The read is trimmed to its CDR3 DNA, 42 bases read in frame from base 1. Based on the germline V gene (reference sequence), the CDR1 and CDR2 sequences are MNHEY and SMNVEV. Each PCR received spiked-in synthetic TCR analog templates so that absolute template abundance could be estimated from read counts. The immunoSEQ assay was used to amplify TCRbeta CDR3 regions from genomic DNA with bias-controlled V and J gene primers. Sequencing of rearranged TCRbeta segments was performed at approximately 20X coverage. From the authors' description of their analysis: Clustering was used to correct sequencing errors, and CDR3s were annotated against IMGT to assign V, D and J genes. Downstream analyses used only productive TCRbeta rearrangements, leaving out any out-of-frame or stop-codon sequences. Clonality was calculated as one minus the Shannon entropy normalized by the log of the number of unique productive sequences. Fisher's exact test with Benjamini-Hochberg correction, using a cutoff of adjusted p below 0.01, was how clones that differed between time points or between blood and tumor were identified. This is the immuneACCESS table as TCRdb keeps it, with only in-frame sequences that have V and J called. A part of the clones is gone; compared with another copy, unresolved V genes explain less than half, and the rest is unexplained. The V and J calls and clone size are taken from that table; D and trimming were inferred from the DNA. Recorded for this sample are about 39,000 clones; about 89% of them occurred a single time. 1.5% to 2% of the sample lies in the top ten.

This receptor was identified in a man between 60 and 75 years old with urothelial cancer. Sequencing was performed on PBMCs, taken around atezolizumab (anti-PD-L1) treatment. Recombination linked TRBV27 to TRBJ1-6; perhaps TRBD1 is the D gene, with 6 bases matching. At the DNA level, the sequence is TGTGCCAGCAGTTCCCCAGGGGTGTATTCACCCCTCCACTTT. Protein translation: CASSSPGVYSPLHF.